Listed below are T cell receptor beta chains from one sample, sequenced in a study of cytomegalovirus exposure and HLA in healthy donors. Only in-frame clones appear in the TCRdb table, and some are missing; sequencing was by immunoSEQ multiplex PCR. The repertoire holds 100,000 to 150,000 clones, with around three fifths as singletons. Specimen: PBMCs. These receptors all come from a woman in her thirties or forties in good health and CMV-seronegative. Both conserved end residues are trimmed from each CDR3. A D gene is named only where the DNA matches it firmly. Size is omitted from some rows. Given values are once, few, many or a class for expanded clones.

d_gene: NA
abundance: few
len: 12
v_gene: TRBV5-1
CDR3aa: ASSARAGNEKLF

d_gene: TRBD1
abundance: few
len: 12
v_gene: TRBV6-6
CDR3aa: ASSYGGQVAPLH

d_gene: TRBD1
abundance: once
len: 13
v_gene: TRBV11-2
CDR3aa: ASSLEPGQDTEAF

d_gene: TRBD1
abundance: NA
len: 14
v_gene: TRBV6-1
CDR3aa: ASSEAGTGDPYEQY

d_gene: NA
abundance: NA
len: 11
v_gene: TRBV30
CDR3aa: AWSHKNSGELF

d_gene: NA
abundance: few
len: 13
v_gene: TRBV9
CDR3aa: ASSVAGTSTDTQY

d_gene: NA
abundance: NA
len: 13
v_gene: TRBV30
CDR3aa: AWSVLRRITYEQY

d_gene: NA
abundance: NA
len: 10
v_gene: TRBV6-6
CDR3aa: ASSQGLETQY

d_gene: NA
abundance: NA
len: 15
v_gene: TRBV21-1
CDR3aa: ASSEEHREGPHQTQY

d_gene: TRBD1
abundance: NA
len: 12
v_gene: TRBV5-1
CDR3aa: ASTKGQGSYEQY

d_gene: NA
abundance: few
len: 10
v_gene: TRBV29-1
CDR3aa: SVDFSGSEAF

d_gene: TRBD1
abundance: few
len: 11
v_gene: TRBV5-1
CDR3aa: ASRATGDLEQY

d_gene: NA
abundance: NA
len: 13
v_gene: TRBV4-1
CDR3aa: ASSQDTTVNQPQH

d_gene: NA
abundance: few
len: 10
v_gene: TRBV10-3
CDR3aa: AIRGGSYEQY

d_gene: NA
abundance: few
len: 12
v_gene: TRBV18
CDR3aa: ASSPPQERQPAF

d_gene: TRBD1
abundance: NA
len: 11
v_gene: TRBV19
CDR3aa: ASSTTGYQPQH

d_gene: NA
abundance: many
len: 14
v_gene: TRBV5-6
CDR3aa: ASSPGPQVPSYEQY

d_gene: NA
abundance: few
len: 12
v_gene: TRBV6-5
CDR3aa: ASSHPQGNTEAF

d_gene: NA
abundance: NA
len: 14
v_gene: TRBV5-1
CDR3aa: ASSFTLLPGITEAF

d_gene: NA
abundance: few
len: 12
v_gene: TRBV7-9
CDR3aa: ASSLRGIRGEQF

d_gene: TRBD1
abundance: NA
len: 11
v_gene: TRBV28
CDR3aa: ASSPAGGYGYT

d_gene: NA
abundance: NA
len: 14
v_gene: TRBV5-1
CDR3aa: ASSPVGGLVDNEQF

d_gene: TRBD1
abundance: NA
len: 16
v_gene: TRBV5-4
CDR3aa: ASSLGQGRSLNTGELF

d_gene: NA
abundance: NA
len: 12
v_gene: TRBV28
CDR3aa: ASSFRGAGNEQF

d_gene: NA
abundance: few
len: 13
v_gene: TRBV7-2
CDR3aa: ASSFDILANYGYT

d_gene: NA
abundance: NA
len: 13
v_gene: TRBV5-1
CDR3aa: ASSLSKPEDNEQF

d_gene: NA
abundance: NA
len: 11
v_gene: TRBV7-3
CDR3aa: ASSLDRSYGYT

d_gene: TRBD1
abundance: NA
len: 14
v_gene: TRBV5-1
CDR3aa: ASSRTGGLSTDTQY

d_gene: TRBD1
abundance: NA
len: 10
v_gene: TRBV28
CDR3aa: AAGQGNSPLH

d_gene: TRBD2
abundance: NA
len: 15
v_gene: TRBV7-7
CDR3aa: ASSPRTSGGIWDEQF

d_gene: NA
abundance: NA
len: 14
v_gene: TRBV9
CDR3aa: ASSASVGGGYTEAF

d_gene: TRBD2
abundance: few
len: 13
v_gene: TRBV27
CDR3aa: ASSSGLAGLETQY

d_gene: TRBD1
abundance: few
len: 11
v_gene: TRBV4-3
CDR3aa: ASTRDRDTEAF

d_gene: TRBD1
abundance: NA
len: 11
v_gene: TRBV10-3
CDR3aa: AIRQGAVETQY

d_gene: NA
abundance: NA
len: 12
v_gene: TRBV11-2
CDR3aa: ASSLGGSNQPQH

d_gene: TRBD1
abundance: NA
len: 13
v_gene: TRBV2
CDR3aa: ASSPGQERIQPQH

d_gene: NA
abundance: NA
len: 14
v_gene: TRBV28
CDR3aa: ASSSPTGYSNQPQH

d_gene: TRBD1
abundance: NA
len: 11
v_gene: TRBV5-4
CDR3aa: ASSADRGYGYT

d_gene: NA
abundance: NA
len: 14
v_gene: TRBV5-1
CDR3aa: ASSLVAGSRTGELF

d_gene: NA
abundance: NA
len: 16
v_gene: TRBV18
CDR3aa: ASSPATITGNLVVGYT

d_gene: TRBD1
abundance: NA
len: 13
v_gene: TRBV5-1
CDR3aa: ASSLDGQGITEAF

d_gene: NA
abundance: NA
len: 12
v_gene: TRBV6-6
CDR3aa: ASSPTGGKQPQH

d_gene: TRBD1
abundance: NA
len: 12
v_gene: TRBV5-1
CDR3aa: ASSPGQGKDTQY

d_gene: TRBD2
abundance: NA
len: 11
v_gene: TRBV10-3
CDR3aa: AIGTGGPSEQF

d_gene: TRBD1
abundance: NA
len: 15
v_gene: TRBV6-1
CDR3aa: ASSESPTGQTSYGYT

d_gene: TRBD2
abundance: once
len: 15
v_gene: TRBV7-6
CDR3aa: ASREKITSGGWETQY

d_gene: NA
abundance: NA
len: 12
v_gene: TRBV2
CDR3aa: ASSESVFGNEQF

d_gene: NA
abundance: few
len: 12
v_gene: TRBV5-4
CDR3aa: ASSFNRNTGELF

d_gene: TRBD2
abundance: NA
len: 15
v_gene: TRBV4-1
CDR3aa: ASSQEWSGTNTDTQY

d_gene: NA
abundance: NA
len: 13
v_gene: TRBV9
CDR3aa: ASSLSKTGNTEAF

d_gene: TRBD1
abundance: NA
len: 14
v_gene: TRBV25-1
CDR3aa: ASSELGQGALDTQY

d_gene: TRBD2
abundance: NA
len: 14
v_gene: TRBV27
CDR3aa: ASSPSQRGPYNEQF

d_gene: NA
abundance: NA
len: 13
v_gene: TRBV10-1
CDR3aa: ASSEALGGSYEQY

d_gene: NA
abundance: NA
len: 12
v_gene: TRBV2
CDR3aa: ASRSVASTDTQY

d_gene: NA
abundance: NA
len: 14
v_gene: TRBV4-3
CDR3aa: ASSQEWGGKKDTQY

d_gene: NA
abundance: NA
len: 15
v_gene: TRBV30
CDR3aa: AWSVGLGAYSGNTIY

d_gene: NA
abundance: NA
len: 11
v_gene: TRBV12-5
CDR3aa: ASGQTGFEKLF